A selection of T cell receptor beta chains follows, all from one sample in a study of OX40 agonist ivuxolimab in advanced cancers. Sequenced by immunoSEQ multiplex PCR; TCRdb stores in-frame clones only, minus some. This sample yields 50,000 or so clones, of which more than 85% are seen a single time; roughly 30% belongs to the top ten. The sequenced sample was CD4+ or CD8+ T cells sorted from blood, obtained in a trial of the OX40 agonist ivuxolimab. The receptors originated from an adult with an advanced solid tumor such as melanoma, head and neck, liver or kidney cancer. The CDR3 runs from the conserved cysteine through the conserved F or W. The D gene is left open where the match is weak. Not all rows give a size; the values are once, few, many and, for expanded clones, a class.

abundance	j_gene	v_gene	d_gene	CDR3nt	CDR3aa
NA	TRBJ2-1	TRBV29-1	TRBD2	TGCAGCGTTGACGGGACTAGCACCTACAATGAGCAGTTCTTC	CSVDGTSTYNEQFF
NA	TRBJ1-2	TRBV19	NA	TGTGCCAGTACCAATAACCCGGGGGGCGTTGGCTACACCTTC	CASTNNPGGVGYTF
NA	TRBJ1-3	TRBV5-4	NA	TGTGCCAGCAGCTTGGCTGGGGGCTCTGGAAACACCATATATTTT	CASSLAGGSGNTIYF
NA	TRBJ2-1	TRBV28	TRBD1	TGTGCCAGCTCGATGACAGGGAATGGTATTGAGCAGTTCTTC	CASSMTGNGIEQFF
NA	TRBJ1-3	TRBV29-1	NA	TGCAGCGTTGAAGATCTAGGGGCAGTAGGAAACACCATATATTTT	CSVEDLGAVGNTIYF
NA	TRBJ2-2	TRBV29-1	TRBD1	TGCAGCGCAACCGGGACAGGGCGGACCGGGGAGCTGTTTTTT	CSATGTGRTGELFF
NA	TRBJ2-1	TRBV5-6	TRBD2	TGTGCCAGCAGCGCCGGGGGCGGGGGGTACAATGAGCAGTTCTTC	CASSAGGGGYNEQFF
NA	TRBJ1-2	TRBV6-5	TRBD1	TGTGCCAGCACCTACGGGACAGGGGGCTTTTATGGCTACACCTTC	CASTYGTGGFYGYTF
NA	TRBJ2-3	TRBV27	NA	TGTGCCAGCAGTTTATGGGGACCTAACACAGATACGCAGTATTTT	CASSLWGPNTDTQYF
NA	TRBJ2-1	TRBV13	TRBD2	TGTGCCAGCAGCACCCCGGTTAGCGGGAAGGTTGAGCAGTTCTTC	CASSTPVSGKVEQFF
NA	TRBJ2-2	TRBV19	TRBD1	TGTGCCAGTAGTACCGGGACAGGGATCTTTGTCACCGGGGAGCTGTTTTTT	CASSTGTGIFVTGELFF
NA	TRBJ2-7	TRBV19	TRBD1	TGTGCCAGTAGCCCGGGACAGGCGAGCTCCTACGAGCAGTACTTC	CASSPGQASSYEQYF
once	TRBJ2-7	TRBV14	TRBD2	TGTGCCAGCAGTCCCAAGTTCCGGGAGAGCGGGGGCGAGCAGTACTTC	CASSPKFRESGGEQYF
NA	TRBJ1-2	TRBV9	TRBD1	TGTGCCAGCAGCCCTCGGACAGGGGGCAACTATGGCTACACCTTC	CASSPRTGGNYGYTF
NA	TRBJ2-1	TRBV6-1	NA	TGTGCCAGCAGTGAAACGGGACTCCTAGCGAATGAGCAGTTCTTC	CASSETGLLANEQFF
NA	TRBJ2-5	TRBV13	NA	TGTGCCAGCAGCTCCCCGGCGGACGGGGGAGAGACCCAGTACTTC	CASSSPADGGETQYF
few	TRBJ1-3	TRBV15	NA	TGTGCCACCAGCAGAGATCTTTGGGGATCTACTGGAAACACCATATATTTT	CATSRDLWGSTGNTIYF
few	TRBJ2-7	TRBV29-1	NA	TGCAGCGTTATAAGTAAGGGATTGGAGCAGTACTTC	CSVISKGLEQYF
NA	TRBJ2-3	TRBV27	TRBD2	TGTGCCAGCAGTTCCCCGACTAGCGGGGGGAAAGATACGCAGTATTTT	CASSSPTSGGKDTQYF
NA	TRBJ1-6	TRBV19	NA	TGTGCCAGTAGTATGGGGGGAAGGTCCTATAATTCACCCCTCCACTTT	CASSMGGRSYNSPLHF
NA	TRBJ1-5	TRBV9	NA	TGTGCCAGCAGCGTAGATGGTCAGCCCCAGCATTTT	CASSVDGQPQHF
NA	TRBJ2-7	TRBV11-2	NA	TGTGCCAGCAGCCATGGGTCCAGGGCCCCAACCTACGAGCAGTACTTC	CASSHGSRAPTYEQYF